This T cell receptor beta chain was sequenced for a study of early T cells in non-severe SARS-CoV-2 infection. TCRdb fed the 5' RACE reads into MiXCR, producing one record per CDR3 protein. The data show some 48,000 distinct CDR3 sequences, around 4.6% seen once. This clonotype was counted many times. CDR1 is LNHDA and CDR2 is SQIVND in the germline V gene (reference sequence). The CDR3 is 19 amino acids. V was pared by 3 bases and J by 0 bases, with 13 bases of the junction left unmatched. The sample taken for sequencing was whole blood. The V gene is TRBV19, the J gene TRBJ2-1; 8 nucleotides line up with TRBD2. This receptor was identified in an adult who was a healthcare worker with PCR-confirmed SARS-CoV-2 infection or an uninfected control (not recorded which). In DNA form, the CDR3 reads TGTGCCAGTAGTATTCGTCCGAAAACCAGCGGGAGCTCCTACAATGAGCAGTTCTTC. Its translation is CASSIRPKTSGSSYNEQFF.